This note documents a single TCR beta chain sequence. Other DNA sequences in the same sample also yield this CDR3. This entry is derived from a study of shared clonotypes between healthy human individuals. Some clones are missing from TCRdb's copy, which holds only in-frame ones; the method was immunoSEQ multiplex PCR. Of 2.3 million or so clones listed, 85% to 95% are singletons. Division of CD4+ cells produced a CD45RA+ naive subset and a CD45RA-negative memory subset. The CDR3 runs 11 residues. V was trimmed by 3 bases and J by 5 bases, leaving 5 bases between them. Per germline, CDR1 SGHAT and CDR2 FQNNGV.

This sequence joins TRBV11-2 and TRBJ2-7; the D is unclear. Sequenced input: naive CD4+ T cells from PBMCs. The subset was: CD45RA+ positively selected. The clonotype was recovered from a man aged 18 to 29 in good health. Some clones in this sample may be carry-over from other donors' samples. In DNA form, the CDR3 reads TGTGCCAGCAGCTTCTTCCACGAGCAGTACTTC. This encodes CASSFFHEQYF.